Given below is one T cell receptor (beta chain) in context. Its specificity is unknown. The sample is drawn from a study of T cell repertoires in ileal Crohn's disease. Study-wide findings and caveats: Compared with CD4 T cells, sorted CD8 cells carried more expanded clones.

This CDR3 has 15 amino acids. Per the germline V gene, CDR1 is SGHTA and CDR2 is FQGNSA. V was pared by 4 bases and J by 1 base, with 5 bases of the junction left unmatched. Sequenced by immunoSEQ multiplex PCR; TCRdb stores in-frame clones only, minus some. The sample shows about 17,000 clones, roughly 83% of them seen only once. The receptor was derived from an adult with Crohn's disease. Sample: ileal tissue. V and J are TRBV7-2 and TRBJ2-3; 7 nucleotides match TRBD2. The CDR3 sequence is CASSSLAGGTDTQYF. The DNA for the CDR3 is TGTGCCAGCAGCTCCCTGGCGGGGGGCACAGATACGCAGTATTTT.